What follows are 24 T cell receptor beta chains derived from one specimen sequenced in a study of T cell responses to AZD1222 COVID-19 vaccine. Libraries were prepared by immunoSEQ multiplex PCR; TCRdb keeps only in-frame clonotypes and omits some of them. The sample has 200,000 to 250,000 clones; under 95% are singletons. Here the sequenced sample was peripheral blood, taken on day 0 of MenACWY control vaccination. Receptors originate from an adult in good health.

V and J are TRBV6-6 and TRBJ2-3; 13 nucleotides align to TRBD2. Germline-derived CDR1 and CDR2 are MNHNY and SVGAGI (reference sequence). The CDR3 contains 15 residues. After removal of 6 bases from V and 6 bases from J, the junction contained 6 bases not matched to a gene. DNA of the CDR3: TGTGCCAGCAGCCGACTAGCGGGGGGATTGGATACGCAGTATTTT. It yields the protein CASSRLAGGLDTQYF.

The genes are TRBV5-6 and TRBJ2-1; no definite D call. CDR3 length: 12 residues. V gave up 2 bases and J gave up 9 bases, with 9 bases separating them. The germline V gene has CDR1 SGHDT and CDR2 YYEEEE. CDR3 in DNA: TGTGCCAGCAGCTTAACTTATTCTGAGCAGTTCTTC. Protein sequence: CASSLTYSEQFF. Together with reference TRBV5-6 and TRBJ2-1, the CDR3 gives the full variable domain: DAGVTQSPTHLIKTRGQQVTLRCSPKSGHDTVSWYQQALGQGPQFIFQYYEEEERQRGNFPDRFSGHQFPNYSSELNVNALLLGDSALYLCASSLTYSEQFFGPGTRLTVL.

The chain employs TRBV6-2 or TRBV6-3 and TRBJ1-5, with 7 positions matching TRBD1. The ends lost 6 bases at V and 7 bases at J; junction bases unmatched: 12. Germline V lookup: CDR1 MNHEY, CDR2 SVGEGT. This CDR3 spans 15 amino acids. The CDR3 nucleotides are TGTGCCAGCAGCCCCACAGGGGCGGGTAGGCAGCCCCAGCATTTT. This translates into CASSPTGAGRQPQHF.

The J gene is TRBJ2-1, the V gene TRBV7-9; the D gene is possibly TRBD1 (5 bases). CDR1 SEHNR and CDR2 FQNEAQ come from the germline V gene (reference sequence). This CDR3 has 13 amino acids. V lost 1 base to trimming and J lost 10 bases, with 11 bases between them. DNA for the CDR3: TGTGCCAGCAGCTTAGGTCAGGGCTCCGAGCAGTTCTTC. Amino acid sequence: CASSLGQGSEQFF.

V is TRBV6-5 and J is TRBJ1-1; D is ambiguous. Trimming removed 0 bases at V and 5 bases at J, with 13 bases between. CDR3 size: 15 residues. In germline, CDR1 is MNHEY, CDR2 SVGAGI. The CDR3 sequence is CASSYSEAGMTEAFF. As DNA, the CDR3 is TGTGCCAGCAGTTACTCAGAGGCGGGGATGACTGAAGCTTTCTTT.

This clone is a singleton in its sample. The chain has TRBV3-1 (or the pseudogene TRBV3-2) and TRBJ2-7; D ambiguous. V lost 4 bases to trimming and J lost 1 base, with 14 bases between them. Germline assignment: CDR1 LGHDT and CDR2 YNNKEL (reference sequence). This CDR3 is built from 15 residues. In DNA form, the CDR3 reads TGTGCCAGCAGCCCAGAGGTCCGAGGTTCCTACGAGCAGTACTTC. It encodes CASSPEVRGSYEQYF.

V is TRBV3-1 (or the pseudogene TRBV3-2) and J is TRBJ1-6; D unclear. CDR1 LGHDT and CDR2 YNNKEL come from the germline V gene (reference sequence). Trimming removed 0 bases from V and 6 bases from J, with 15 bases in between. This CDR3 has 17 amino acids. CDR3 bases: TGTGCCAGCAGCCAAGATTTAGGAGGGCAGACTAATTCACCCCTCCACTTT. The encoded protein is CASSQDLGGQTNSPLHF.

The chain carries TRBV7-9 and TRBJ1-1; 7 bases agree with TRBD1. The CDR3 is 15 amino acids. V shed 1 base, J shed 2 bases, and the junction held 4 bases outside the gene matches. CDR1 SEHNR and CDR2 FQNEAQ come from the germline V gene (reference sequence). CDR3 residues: CASSLVQGYNTEAFF. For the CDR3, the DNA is TGTGCCAGCAGCTTAGTACAGGGGTACAACACTGAAGCTTTCTTT.

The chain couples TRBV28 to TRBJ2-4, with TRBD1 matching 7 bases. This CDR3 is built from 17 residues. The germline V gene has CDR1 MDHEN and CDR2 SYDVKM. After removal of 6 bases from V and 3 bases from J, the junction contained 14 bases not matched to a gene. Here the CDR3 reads CASSLSYRGMGKNIQYF. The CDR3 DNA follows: TGTGCCAGCAGCCTATCTTACAGGGGAATGGGCAAAAACATTCAGTACTTC.

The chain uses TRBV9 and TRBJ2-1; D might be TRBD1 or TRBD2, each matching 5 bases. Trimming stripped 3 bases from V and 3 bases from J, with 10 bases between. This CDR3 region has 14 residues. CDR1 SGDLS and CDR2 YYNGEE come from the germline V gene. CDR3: CASSAGGGYNEQFF. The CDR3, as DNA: TGTGCCAGCAGCGCCGGTGGGGGCTACAATGAGCAGTTCTTC.

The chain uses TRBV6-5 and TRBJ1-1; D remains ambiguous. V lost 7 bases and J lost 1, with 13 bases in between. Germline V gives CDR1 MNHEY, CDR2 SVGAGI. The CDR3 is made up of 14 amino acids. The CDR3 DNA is TGTGCCAGCACGAAGGGTCGGGCGAACACTGAAGCTTTCTTT. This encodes CASTKGRANTEAFF.

This CDR3 is CATSRDDRGRRPYREKLFF. The CDR3 region has the DNA TGTGCCACCAGCAGGGACGACAGGGGGCGCCGGCCGTATCGTGAAAAACTGTTTTTT. V is TRBV15 and J is TRBJ1-4; 10 nucleotides line up with TRBD1. CDR1 LNHNV and CDR2 YYDKDF come from the germline V gene (reference sequence). The V gene end was trimmed by 3 bases and the J gene end by 7 bases; junction bases not matched to a gene: 17. The CDR3 runs to 19 residues.

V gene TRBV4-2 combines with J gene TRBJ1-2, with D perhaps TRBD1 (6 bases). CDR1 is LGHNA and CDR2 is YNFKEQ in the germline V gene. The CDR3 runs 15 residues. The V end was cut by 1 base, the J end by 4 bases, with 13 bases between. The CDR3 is CASSQGGRDTYGYTF. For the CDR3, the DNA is TGTGCCAGCAGCCAAGGGGGCCGGGACACCTATGGCTACACCTTC.

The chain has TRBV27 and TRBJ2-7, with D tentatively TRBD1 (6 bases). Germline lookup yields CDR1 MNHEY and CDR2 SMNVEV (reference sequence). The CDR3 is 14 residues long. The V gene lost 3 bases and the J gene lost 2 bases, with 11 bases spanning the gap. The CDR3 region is CASSFYGQTYEQYF. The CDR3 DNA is TGTGCCAGCAGTTTCTACGGACAGACCTACGAGCAGTACTTC.

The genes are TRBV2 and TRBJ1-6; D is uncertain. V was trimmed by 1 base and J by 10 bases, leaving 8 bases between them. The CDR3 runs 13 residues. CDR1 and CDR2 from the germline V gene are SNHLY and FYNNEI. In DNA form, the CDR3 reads TGTGCCAGCAGTGAAGATTCCGGCTCACCCCTCCACTTT. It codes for CASSEDSGSPLHF.

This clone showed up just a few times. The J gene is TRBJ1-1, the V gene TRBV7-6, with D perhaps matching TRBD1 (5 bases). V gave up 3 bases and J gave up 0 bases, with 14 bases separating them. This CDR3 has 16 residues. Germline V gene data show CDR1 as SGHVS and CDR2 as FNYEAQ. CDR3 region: CASSLGSGGMNTEAFF. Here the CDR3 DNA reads TGTGCCAGCAGCTTGGGATCTGGGGGGATGAACACTGAAGCTTTCTTT.

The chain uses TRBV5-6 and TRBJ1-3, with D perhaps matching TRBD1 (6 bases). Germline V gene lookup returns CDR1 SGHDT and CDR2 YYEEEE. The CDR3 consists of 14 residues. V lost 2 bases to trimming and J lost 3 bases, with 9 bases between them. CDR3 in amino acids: CASSLGQYGNTIYF. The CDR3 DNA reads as TGTGCCAGCAGCTTAGGACAGTATGGAAACACCATATATTTT.

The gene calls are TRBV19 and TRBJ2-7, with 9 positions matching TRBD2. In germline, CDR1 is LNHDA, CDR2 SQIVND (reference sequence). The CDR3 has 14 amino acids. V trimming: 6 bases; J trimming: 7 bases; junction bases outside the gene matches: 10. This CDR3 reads CASRNGGGAGEQYF. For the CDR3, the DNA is TGTGCCAGTAGGAACGGCGGGGGGGCCGGTGAGCAGTACTTC.

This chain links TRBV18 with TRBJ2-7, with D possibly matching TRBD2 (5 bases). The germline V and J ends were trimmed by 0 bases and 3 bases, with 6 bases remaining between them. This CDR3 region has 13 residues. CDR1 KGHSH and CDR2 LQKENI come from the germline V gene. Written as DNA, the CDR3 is TGTGCCAGCTCACCACCCGGACTCTACGAGCAGTACTTC. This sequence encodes CASSPPGLYEQYF.

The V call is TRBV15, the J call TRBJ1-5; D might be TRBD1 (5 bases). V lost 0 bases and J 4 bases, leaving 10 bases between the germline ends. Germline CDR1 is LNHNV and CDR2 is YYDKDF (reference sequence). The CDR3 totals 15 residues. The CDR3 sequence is CATSRDGAGNQPQHF. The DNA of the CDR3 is TGTGCCACCAGCAGAGATGGGGCAGGGAATCAGCCCCAGCATTTT.

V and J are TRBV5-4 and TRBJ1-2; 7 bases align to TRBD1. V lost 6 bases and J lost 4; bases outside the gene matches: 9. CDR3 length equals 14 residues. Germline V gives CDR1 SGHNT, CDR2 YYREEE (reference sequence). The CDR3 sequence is CASTEQGLGYGYTF. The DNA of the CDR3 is TGTGCCAGCACTGAACAGGGGTTGGGCTATGGCTACACCTTC.

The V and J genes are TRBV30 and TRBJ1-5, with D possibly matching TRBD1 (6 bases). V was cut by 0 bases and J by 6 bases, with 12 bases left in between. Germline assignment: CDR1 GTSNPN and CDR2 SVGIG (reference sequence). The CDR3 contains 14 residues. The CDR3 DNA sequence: TGTGCCTGGAGTGTGGTCAGGGGAGGTCAGCCCCAGCATTTT. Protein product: CAWSVVRGGQPQHF.

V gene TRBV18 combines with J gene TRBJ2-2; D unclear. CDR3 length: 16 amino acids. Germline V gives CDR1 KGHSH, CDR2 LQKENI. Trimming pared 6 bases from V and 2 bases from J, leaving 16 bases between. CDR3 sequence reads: CASSPARSINTGELFF. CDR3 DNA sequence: TGTGCCAGCTCCCCCGCACGCTCGATCAACACCGGGGAGCTGTTTTTT.

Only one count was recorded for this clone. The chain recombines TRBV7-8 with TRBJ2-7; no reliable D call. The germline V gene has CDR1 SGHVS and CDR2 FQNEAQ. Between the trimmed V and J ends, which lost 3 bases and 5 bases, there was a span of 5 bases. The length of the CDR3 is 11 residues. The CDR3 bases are TGTGCCAGCAGCTTTTCGAACGAGCAGTACTTC. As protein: CASSFSNEQYF.